This entry lists 8 T cell receptor beta chains sequenced from one sample in a study of naive and memory T cell subsets. Four PCR rounds used nested alpha and beta constant region primers plus the SP2 primer. TCRdb re-derived calls from the 5' RACE reads in MiXCR, one entry per CDR3 protein. The sample holds about 60,000 distinct CDR3 sequences, 8% seen once. A UMI-containing oligonucleotide was joined by 3' ligation to the TCR cDNA template. All receptors derive from a female donor in good health.

This clonotype has a count of ten or more. The rearrangement links TRBV6-1 to TRBJ1-1; D might be TRBD1 (6 bases). The V and J ends lost 3 bases and 2 bases respectively, with 7 bases between them. CDR1 and CDR2 from the germline V gene are MNHNS and SASEGT. The CDR3 is 13 residues long. This CDR3 reads CASSETGNTEAFF. CDR3 DNA sequence: TGTGCCAGCAGTGAGACAGGCAACACTGAAGCTTTCTTT.

The sample holds a few counts of this clonotype. The chain carries TRBV20-1 and TRBJ2-3, with D perhaps assigned TRBD1 or TRBD2 (5 bases each). V was cut by 6 bases and J by 1 base, with 14 bases left in between. This CDR3 comprises 14 residues. Germline loops: CDR1 DFQATT, CDR2 SNEGSKA (reference sequence). Written as DNA, the CDR3 is TGCAGTGCCGTCTCGAGGGGTCGCACAGATACGCAGTATTTT. Protein sequence: CSAVSRGRTDTQYF.

Many counts were recorded for this clonotype. The chain employs TRBV6-2 or TRBV6-3 and TRBJ1-5; D gene uncertain. The length of the CDR3 is 13 residues. The V end lost 5 bases, the J end lost 9 bases, and 14 bases lay between the germline ends. Germline CDR1 reads MNHEY; CDR2 reads SVGEGT. In nucleotides, the CDR3 is TGTGCCAGCAGTACCCGACGGAGCGGGCCCCAGCATTTT. Translation gives CASSTRRSGPQHF.

Points on this clonotype: This could be a read error, since a much larger clone is one nucleotide away. The chain employs TRBV24-1 and TRBJ2-3; 8 bases match TRBD2. The length of the CDR3 is 16 residues. V was pared by 3 bases and J by 3 bases, with 7 bases of the junction left unmatched. Germline CDR1 and CDR2: KGHDR and SFDVKD. CDR3: CATSDRRLARTDTQYF. The CDR3 DNA reads as TGTGCCACCAGTGATCGGAGACTAGCGAGGACAGATACGCAGTATTTT.

This clonotype showed up many times. The chain couples TRBV7-8 to TRBJ1-5; 7 bases line up with TRBD1. CDR1 is SGHVS and CDR2 is FQNEAQ in the germline V gene. This CDR3 is built from 17 residues. V gave up 1 base and J gave up 0 bases; unmatched junction bases: 6. CDR3 nucleotides: TGTGCCAGCAGCTTAGAAGGGACAGCGGGTAGCAATCAGCCCCAGCATTTT. Residues: CASSLEGTAGSNQPQHF. The full variable domain, in which reference TRBV7-8 and TRBJ1-5 provide the parts outside the CDR3, is GAGVSQSPRYKVAKRGQDVALRCDPISGHVSLFWYQQALGQGPEFLTYFQNEAQLDKSGLPSDRFFAERPEGSVSTLKIQRTQQEDSAVYLCASSLEGTAGSNQPQHFGDGTRLSIL.

This clonotype has at least ten counts. This sequence joins TRBV28 and TRBJ1-1; D is unclear. Germline V gives CDR1 MDHEN, CDR2 SYDVKM. The CDR3 is 13 amino acids. V shed 6 bases and J shed 5 bases, with 13 bases lying between them. The CDR3 loop is CASRHPPYTEAFF. The DNA of the CDR3 is TGTGCCAGCAGGCATCCACCTTATACTGAAGCTTTCTTT.

The rearrangement links TRBV5-1 to TRBJ2-5; 7 positions match TRBD2. Germline V gene data show CDR1 as SGHRS and CDR2 as YFSETQ. J was trimmed by 4 bases and V by 4 bases; bases with no gene match: 13. CDR3 size: 16 residues. CDR3 amino acids: CASSRDGGGGRETQYF. The DNA for the CDR3 is TGCGCCAGCAGCCGGGACGGCGGCGGGGGAAGAGAGACCCAGTACTTC.

In its sample, this clonotype was seen many times. The chain couples TRBV2 to TRBJ2-5; D might be TRBD1 (6 bases). This CDR3 has 16 amino acids. The V gene lost 4 bases and the J gene lost 0 bases, with 15 bases spanning the gap. Germline loops: CDR1 SNHLY, CDR2 FYNNEI. In DNA, the CDR3 is TGTGCCAGCAGTGCGGGGCCGGGACACTACCAAGAGACCCAGTACTTC. Protein sequence: CASSAGPGHYQETQYF.